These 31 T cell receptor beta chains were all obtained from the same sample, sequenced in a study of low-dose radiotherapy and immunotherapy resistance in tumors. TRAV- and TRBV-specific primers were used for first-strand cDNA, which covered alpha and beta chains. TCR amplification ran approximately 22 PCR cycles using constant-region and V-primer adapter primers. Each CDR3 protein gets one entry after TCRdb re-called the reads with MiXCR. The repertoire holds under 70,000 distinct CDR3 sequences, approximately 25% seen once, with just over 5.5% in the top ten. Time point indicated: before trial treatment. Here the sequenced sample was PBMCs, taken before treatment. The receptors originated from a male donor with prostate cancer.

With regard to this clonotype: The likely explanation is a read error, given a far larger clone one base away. CDR3: CASSPQGGGRNNEQYF. CDR3 sequence (DNA): TGCGCCAGCAGCCCTCAGGGTGGCGGGAGGAACAATGAGCAGTACTTC. The J gene is TRBJ2-4, the V gene TRBV5-1; 8 bases align to TRBD2. This CDR3 contains 16 residues. Unmatched junction bases numbered 19, after V lost 4 bases and J lost 13 bases. Germline V gives CDR1 SGHRS, CDR2 YFSETQ.

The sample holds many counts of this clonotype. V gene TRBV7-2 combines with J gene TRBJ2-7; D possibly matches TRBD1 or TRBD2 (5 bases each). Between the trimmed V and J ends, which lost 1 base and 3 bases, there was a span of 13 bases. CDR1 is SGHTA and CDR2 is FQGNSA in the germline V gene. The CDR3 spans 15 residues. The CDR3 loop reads CASSLGDGGLYEQYF. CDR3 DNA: TGTGCCAGCAGCTTAGGGGACGGTGGGCTCTACGAGCAGTACTTC.

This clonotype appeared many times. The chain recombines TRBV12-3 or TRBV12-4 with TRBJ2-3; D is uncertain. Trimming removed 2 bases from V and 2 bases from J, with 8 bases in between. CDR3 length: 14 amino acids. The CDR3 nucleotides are TGTGCCAGCAGTTTAATCCAGGACACAGATACGCAGTATTTT. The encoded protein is CASSLIQDTDTQYF.

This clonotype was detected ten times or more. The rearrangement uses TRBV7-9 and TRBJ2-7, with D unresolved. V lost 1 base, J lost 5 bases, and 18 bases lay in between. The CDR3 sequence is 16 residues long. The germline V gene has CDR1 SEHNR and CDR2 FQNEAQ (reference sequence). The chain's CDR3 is CASSLGVSSSRNEQYF. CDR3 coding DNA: TGTGCCAGCAGCTTAGGGGTCTCTTCTAGTCGGAACGAGCAGTACTTC.

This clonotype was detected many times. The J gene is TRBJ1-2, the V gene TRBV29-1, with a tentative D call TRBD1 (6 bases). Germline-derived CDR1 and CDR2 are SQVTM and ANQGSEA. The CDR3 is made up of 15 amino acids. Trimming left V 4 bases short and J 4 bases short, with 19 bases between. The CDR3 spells CSVAFPGDGSYGYTF. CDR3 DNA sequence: TGCAGCGTTGCCTTCCCAGGGGACGGAAGCTATGGCTACACCTTC.

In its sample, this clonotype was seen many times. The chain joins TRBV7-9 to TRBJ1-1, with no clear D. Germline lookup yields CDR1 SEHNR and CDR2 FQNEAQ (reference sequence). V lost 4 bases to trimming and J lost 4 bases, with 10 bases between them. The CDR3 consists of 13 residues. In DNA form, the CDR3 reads TGTGCCAGCAGCTACCCGGTGGGCACTGAAGCTTTCTTT. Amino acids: CASSYPVGTEAFF.

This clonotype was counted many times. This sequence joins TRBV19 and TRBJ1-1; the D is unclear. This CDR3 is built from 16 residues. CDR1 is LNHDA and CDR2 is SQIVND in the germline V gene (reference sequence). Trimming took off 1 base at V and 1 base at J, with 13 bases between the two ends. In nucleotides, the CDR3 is TGTGCCAGTAGTATAGGAAACAGCCTCACGAACACTGAAGCTTTCTTT. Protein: CASSIGNSLTNTEAFF.

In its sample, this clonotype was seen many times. CDR3 bases: TGTGCCATCAGTGAGTCGATGACTAGCGGGAGTTTTTTTGGCACAGATACGCAGTATTTT. Translation: CAISESMTSGSFFGTDTQYF. This chain uses TRBV10-3 with TRBJ2-3, with 12 bases lining up with TRBD2. The J segment lost 1 base and the V segment lost 0 bases, leaving 11 bases of the junction unmatched. The CDR3 runs 20 residues. Germline V gene lookup returns CDR1 ENHRY and CDR2 SYGVKD.

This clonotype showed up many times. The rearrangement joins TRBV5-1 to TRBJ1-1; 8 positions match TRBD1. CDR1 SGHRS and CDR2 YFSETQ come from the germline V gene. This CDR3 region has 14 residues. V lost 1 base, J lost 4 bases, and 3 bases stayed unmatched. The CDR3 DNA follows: TGCGCCAGCAGCTTGACAGGGGGAGCCACTGAAGCTTTCTTT. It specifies CASSLTGGATEAFF.

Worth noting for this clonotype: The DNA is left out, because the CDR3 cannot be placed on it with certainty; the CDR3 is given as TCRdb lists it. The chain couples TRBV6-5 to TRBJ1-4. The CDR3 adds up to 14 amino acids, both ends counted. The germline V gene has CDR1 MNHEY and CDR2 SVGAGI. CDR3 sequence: CASRDGRTPKNCFF.

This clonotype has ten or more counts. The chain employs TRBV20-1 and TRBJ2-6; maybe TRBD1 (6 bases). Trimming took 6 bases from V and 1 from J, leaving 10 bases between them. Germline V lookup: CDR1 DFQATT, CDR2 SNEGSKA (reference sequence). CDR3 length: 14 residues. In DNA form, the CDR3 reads TGCAGTGCCTTGACAGGATCTGGGGCCAACGTCCTGACTTTC. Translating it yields CSALTGSGANVLTF.

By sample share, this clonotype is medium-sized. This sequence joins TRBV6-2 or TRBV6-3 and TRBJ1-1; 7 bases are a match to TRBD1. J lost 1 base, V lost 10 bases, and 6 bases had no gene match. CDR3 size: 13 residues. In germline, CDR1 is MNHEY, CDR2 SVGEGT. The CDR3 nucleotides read TGTGCCACCAATCAGGGGGGGAACACTGAAGCTTTCTTT. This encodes CATNQGGNTEAFF.

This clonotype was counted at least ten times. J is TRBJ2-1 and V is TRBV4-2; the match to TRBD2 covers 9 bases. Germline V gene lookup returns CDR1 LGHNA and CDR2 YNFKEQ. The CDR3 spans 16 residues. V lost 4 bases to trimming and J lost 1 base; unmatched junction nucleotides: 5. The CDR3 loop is CASSLETSGSYNEQFF. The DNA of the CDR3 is TGTGCCAGCAGCCTGGAGACTAGCGGATCCTACAATGAGCAGTTCTTC.

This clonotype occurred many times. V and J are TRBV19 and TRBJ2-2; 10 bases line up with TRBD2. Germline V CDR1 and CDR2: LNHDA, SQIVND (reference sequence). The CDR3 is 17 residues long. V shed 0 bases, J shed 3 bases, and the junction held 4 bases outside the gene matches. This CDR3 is CASSIESGRAYTGELFF. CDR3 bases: TGTGCCAGTAGTATAGAAAGCGGGAGGGCCTACACCGGGGAGCTGTTTTTT.

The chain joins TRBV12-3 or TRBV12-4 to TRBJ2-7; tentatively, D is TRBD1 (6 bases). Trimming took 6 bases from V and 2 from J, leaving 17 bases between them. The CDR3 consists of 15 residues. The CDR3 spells CASSVPTGSTYEQYF. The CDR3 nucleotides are TGTGCCAGCAGCGTCCCGACAGGCAGCACCTACGAGCAGTACTTC.

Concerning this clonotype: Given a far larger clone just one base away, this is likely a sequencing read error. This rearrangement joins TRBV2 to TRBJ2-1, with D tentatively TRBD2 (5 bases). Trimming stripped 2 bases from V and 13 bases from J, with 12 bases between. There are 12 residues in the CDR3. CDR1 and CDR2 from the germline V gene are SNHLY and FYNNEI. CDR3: CASSEWGETQFF. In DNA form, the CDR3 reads TGTGCCAGCAGTGAATGGGGAGAGACCCAGTTCTTC.

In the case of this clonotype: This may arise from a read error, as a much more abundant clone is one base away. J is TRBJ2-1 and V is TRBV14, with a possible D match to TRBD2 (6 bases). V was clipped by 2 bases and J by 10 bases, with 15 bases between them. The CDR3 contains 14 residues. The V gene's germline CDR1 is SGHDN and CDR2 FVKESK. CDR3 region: CASSQFRGADEQFF. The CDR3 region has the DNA TGTGCCAGCAGCCAATTCCGCGGGGCCGACGAGCAGTTCTTC.

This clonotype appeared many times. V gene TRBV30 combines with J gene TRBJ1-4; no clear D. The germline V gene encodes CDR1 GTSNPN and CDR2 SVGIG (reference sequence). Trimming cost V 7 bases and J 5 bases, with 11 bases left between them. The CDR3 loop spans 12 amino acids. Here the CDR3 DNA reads TGTGCCTACAGACCGGACAATGAAAAACTGTTTTTT. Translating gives CAYRPDNEKLFF.

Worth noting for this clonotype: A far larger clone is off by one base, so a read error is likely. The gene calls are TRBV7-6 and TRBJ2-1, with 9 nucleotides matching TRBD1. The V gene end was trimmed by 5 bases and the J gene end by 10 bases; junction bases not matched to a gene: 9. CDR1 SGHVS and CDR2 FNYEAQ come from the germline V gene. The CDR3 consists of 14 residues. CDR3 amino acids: CASSVGTGSGEQFF. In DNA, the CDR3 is TGTGCCAGCAGCGTCGGGACAGGGAGCGGCGAGCAGTTCTTC.

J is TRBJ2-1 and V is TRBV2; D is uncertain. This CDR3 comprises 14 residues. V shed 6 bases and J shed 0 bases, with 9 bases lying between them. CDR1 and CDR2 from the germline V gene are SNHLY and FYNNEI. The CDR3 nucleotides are TGTGCCAGCAGCCGCATGGGCTCCTACAATGAGCAGTTCTTC. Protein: CASSRMGSYNEQFF.

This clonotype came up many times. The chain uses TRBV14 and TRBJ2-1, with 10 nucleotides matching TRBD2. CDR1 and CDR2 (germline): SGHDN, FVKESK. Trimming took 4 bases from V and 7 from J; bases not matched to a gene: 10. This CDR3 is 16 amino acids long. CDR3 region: CASSPLASGRINEQFF. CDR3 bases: TGTGCCAGCAGCCCCCTGGCTAGCGGGAGAATAAATGAGCAGTTCTTC.

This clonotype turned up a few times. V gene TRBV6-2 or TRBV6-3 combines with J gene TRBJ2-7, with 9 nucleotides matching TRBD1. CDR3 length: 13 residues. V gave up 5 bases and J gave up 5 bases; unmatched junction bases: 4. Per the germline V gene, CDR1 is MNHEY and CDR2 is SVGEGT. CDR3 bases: TGTGCCAGCAGTGGGGACAGGGTAGACGAGCAGTACTTC. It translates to CASSGDRVDEQYF.

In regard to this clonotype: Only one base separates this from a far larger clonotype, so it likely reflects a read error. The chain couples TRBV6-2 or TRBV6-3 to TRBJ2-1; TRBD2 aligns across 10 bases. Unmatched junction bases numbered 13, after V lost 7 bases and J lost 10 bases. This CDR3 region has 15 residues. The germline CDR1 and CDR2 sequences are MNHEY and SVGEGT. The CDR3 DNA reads TGTGCCAGCACCCCCGGGACTAGCGAATCCTACGAGCAGTTCTTC. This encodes CASTPGTSESYEQFF.

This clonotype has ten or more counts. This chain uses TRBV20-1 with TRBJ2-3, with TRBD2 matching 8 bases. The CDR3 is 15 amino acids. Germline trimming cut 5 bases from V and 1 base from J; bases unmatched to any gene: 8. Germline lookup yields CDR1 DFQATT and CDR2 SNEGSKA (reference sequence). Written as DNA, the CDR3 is TGCAGTGCTCATCTGGGCGGGGGGCGCACAGATACGCAGTATTTT. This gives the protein CSAHLGGGRTDTQYF.

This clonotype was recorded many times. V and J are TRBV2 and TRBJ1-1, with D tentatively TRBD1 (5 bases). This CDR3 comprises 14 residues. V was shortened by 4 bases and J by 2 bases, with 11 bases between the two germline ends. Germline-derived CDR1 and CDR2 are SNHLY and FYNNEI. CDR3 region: CASSASGLNTEAFF. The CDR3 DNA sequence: TGTGCCAGCAGTGCTTCAGGGTTAAACACTGAAGCTTTCTTT.

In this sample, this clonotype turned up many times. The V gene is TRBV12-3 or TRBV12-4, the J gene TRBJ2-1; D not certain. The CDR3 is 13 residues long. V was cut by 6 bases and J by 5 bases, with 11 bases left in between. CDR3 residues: CASRDQRNNEQFF. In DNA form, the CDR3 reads TGTGCCAGCAGAGACCAACGAAACAATGAGCAGTTCTTC.

Here the CDR3 DNA reads TGTGCCATCAAAGGGGGGACAAGCACAGATACGCAGTATTTT. Translated: CAIKGGTSTDTQYF. V usage is TRBV10-3 and J usage is TRBJ2-3, with D perhaps matching TRBD1 or TRBD2 (6 bases each). The CDR3 has 14 amino acids. Germline assignment: CDR1 ENHRY and CDR2 SYGVKD. V lost 7 bases, J lost 0 bases, and 11 bases lay in between.

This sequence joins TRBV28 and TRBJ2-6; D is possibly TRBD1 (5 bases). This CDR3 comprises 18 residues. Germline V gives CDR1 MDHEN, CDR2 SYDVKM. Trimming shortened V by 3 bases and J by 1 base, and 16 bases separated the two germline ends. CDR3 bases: TGTGCCAGCAGTTTCTTCGCCCAGGGCTCATCTGGGGCCAACGTCCTGACTTTC. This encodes CASSFFAQGSSGANVLTF.

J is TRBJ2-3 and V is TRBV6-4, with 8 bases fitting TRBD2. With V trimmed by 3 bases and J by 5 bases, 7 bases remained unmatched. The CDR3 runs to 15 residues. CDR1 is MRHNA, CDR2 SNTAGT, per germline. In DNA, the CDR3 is TGTGCCAGCAGTGAATCAGCGGGAGAGGTAGATACGCAGTATTTT. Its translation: CASSESAGEVDTQYF.

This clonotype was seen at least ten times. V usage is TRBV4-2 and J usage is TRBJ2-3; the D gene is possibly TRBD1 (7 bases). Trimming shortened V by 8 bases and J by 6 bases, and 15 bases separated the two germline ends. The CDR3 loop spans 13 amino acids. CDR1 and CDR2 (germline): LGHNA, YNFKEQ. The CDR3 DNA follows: TGTGCCAGCGTTGGAGGGGGCCCGGATACGCAGTATTTT. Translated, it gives CASVGGGPDTQYF.

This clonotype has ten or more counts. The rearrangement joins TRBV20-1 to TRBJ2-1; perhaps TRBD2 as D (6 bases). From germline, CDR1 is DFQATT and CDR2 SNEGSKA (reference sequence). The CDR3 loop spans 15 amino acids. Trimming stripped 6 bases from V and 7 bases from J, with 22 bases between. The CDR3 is CSASDSGRLQNEQFF. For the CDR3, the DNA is TGCAGTGCCTCTGACTCCGGGAGACTCCAAAATGAGCAGTTCTTC.